This is a list of T cell receptor beta chains from one sample in a study of identifying expanded T cells in peripheral blood. Profiling relied on immunoSEQ multiplex PCR, and the TCRdb table lists in-frame clones only, not all of them. Of around 76,000 clones listed, almost 90% are singletons. Input material: blood. The receptors originated from a person between 18 and 69 years old in good health. Both conserved end residues are part of each CDR3. Each record gives: V gene, J gene, clone size, D gene, CDR3 protein, CDR3 DNA. A D gene is named only where the DNA matches it firmly. Rows may omit the clone size; those that give it use once, few, many or a size class.

V: TRBV5-4
J: TRBJ1-2
size: -
D: TRBD1
CDR3: CASSFLFSPGSQGGNGYTF
DNA: TGTGCCAGCAGCTTTCTCTTTTCTCCCGGTTCACAGGGGGGGAATGGTTACACCTTC

V: TRBV19
J: TRBJ2-7
size: -
D: -
CDR3: CASSPAATSYEQYF
DNA: TGTGCCAGTAGTCCCGCCGCGACCTCCTACGAGCAGTACTTC

V: TRBV5-1
J: TRBJ2-7
size: -
D: -
CDR3: CASRGGRDSYEQYF
DNA: TGCGCCAGCAGGGGGGGACGGGACAGTTACGAGCAGTACTTC

V: TRBV6-1
J: TRBJ2-7
size: -
D: -
CDR3: CASSSGLTYEQYF
DNA: TGTGCCAGCAGTTCCGGACTCACCTACGAGCAGTACTTC

V: TRBV7-2
J: TRBJ2-7
size: -
D: TRBD2
CDR3: CASSLDLAGHYEQYF
DNA: TGTGCCAGCAGCTTAGACCTAGCGGGGCACTACGAGCAGTACTTC

V: TRBV10-3
J: TRBJ1-5
size: -
D: -
CDR3: CAISDPVRVDQPQHF
DNA: TGTGCCATCAGTGACCCGGTGAGGGTGGATCAGCCCCAGCATTTT

V: TRBV2
J: TRBJ2-3
size: -
D: -
CDR3: CASSQKRDTQYF
DNA: TGTGCCAGCAGCCAGAAGAGAGATACGCAGTATTTT

V: TRBV29-1
J: TRBJ2-4
size: -
D: -
CDR3: CSVSLGSGEDIQYF
DNA: TGCAGCGTTTCTTTGGGCAGTGGGGAGGACATTCAGTACTTC

V: TRBV11-2
J: TRBJ2-7
size: -
D: -
CDR3: CASSLEWGQNYEQYF
DNA: TGTGCCAGCAGCTTAGAGTGGGGACAAAATTACGAGCAGTACTTC

V: TRBV6-1
J: TRBJ2-1
size: few
D: -
CDR3: CASSEWADNEQFF
DNA: TGTGCCAGCAGTGAATGGGCAGACAATGAGCAGTTCTTC

V: TRBV6-6
J: TRBJ2-3
size: -
D: -
CDR3: CASSYSFRNDGDTQYF
DNA: TGTGCCAGCAGTTACTCGTTTAGAAACGATGGAGATACGCAGTATTTT

V: TRBV5-5
J: TRBJ2-1
size: once
D: TRBD1
CDR3: CASSWDRGNEQFF
DNA: TGTGCCAGCAGTTGGGACAGGGGCAATGAGCAGTTCTTC

V: TRBV5-5
J: TRBJ2-1
size: -
D: TRBD1
CDR3: CASSSDRGYNEQFF
DNA: TGTGCCAGCAGTTCGGACAGGGGGTACAATGAGCAGTTCTTC

V: TRBV11-2
J: TRBJ2-4
size: -
D: TRBD2
CDR3: CASSSSGAGNIQYF
DNA: TGTGCCAGCAGCAGTAGCGGGGCGGGAAACATTCAGTACTTC

V: TRBV5-6
J: TRBJ1-2
size: -
D: -
CDR3: CASTPWGVTVYGYTF
DNA: TGTGCCAGCACCCCTTGGGGGGTAACGGTCTATGGCTACACCTTC

V: TRBV19
J: TRBJ2-5
size: -
D: TRBD2
CDR3: CASSIELRESQETQYF
DNA: TGTGCCAGTAGTATAGAGTTGCGGGAGTCGCAAGAGACCCAGTACTTC

V: TRBV6-6
J: TRBJ1-2
size: -
D: -
CDR3: CASSYSSRQEDGYTF
DNA: TGTGCCAGCAGTTACTCGAGTCGACAGGAAGATGGCTACACCTTC

V: TRBV28
J: TRBJ1-5
size: -
D: -
CDR3: CASSFDSYSNQPQHF
DNA: TGTGCCAGCAGTTTTGACAGCTATAGCAATCAGCCCCAGCATTTT

V: TRBV19
J: TRBJ2-7
size: -
D: TRBD2
CDR3: CASSLGTSGYEQYF
DNA: TGTGCCAGTAGTCTTGGGACTAGCGGCTACGAGCAGTACTTC

V: TRBV6-5
J: TRBJ2-3
size: -
D: TRBD1
CDR3: CASSLQGATDTQYF
DNA: TGTGCCAGCAGTTTACAGGGGGCTACAGATACGCAGTATTTT

V: TRBV5-8
J: TRBJ1-2
size: -
D: TRBD1
CDR3: CASSSGTGIPRASGYTF
DNA: TGTGCCAGCAGCTCCGGGACAGGCATTCCCCGAGCGAGCGGCTACACCTTC

V: TRBV6-5
J: TRBJ1-2
size: -
D: -
CDR3: CASRGIGRGGYTF
DNA: TGTGCCAGCAGGGGAATTGGGAGGGGTGGCTACACCTTC

V: TRBV30
J: TRBJ2-6
size: -
D: -
CDR3: CAWSVSLVPGANVLTF
DNA: TGTGCCTGGAGTGTTTCATTGGTCCCTGGGGCCAACGTCCTGACTTTC

V: TRBV29-1
J: TRBJ2-3
size: -
D: TRBD2
CDR3: CSVGTSGADTQYF
DNA: TGCAGCGTCGGGACTAGCGGCGCAGATACGCAGTATTTT

V: TRBV4-1
J: TRBJ2-2
size: -
D: TRBD2
CDR3: CASSRPGLAGGPAGELFF
DNA: TGCGCCAGCAGCCGACCGGGACTAGCGGGAGGGCCTGCCGGGGAGCTGTTTTTT

V: TRBV6-6
J: TRBJ2-3
size: -
D: TRBD1
CDR3: CASSYGLSGGLDTQYF
DNA: TGTGCCAGCAGTTACGGTCTATCAGGGGGTCTAGATACGCAGTATTTT

V: TRBV19
J: TRBJ2-3
size: -
D: -
CDR3: CASSLGGTAADTQYF
DNA: TGTGCCAGTAGTCTCGGAGGGACAGCCGCAGATACGCAGTATTTT

V: TRBV30
J: TRBJ1-1
size: -
D: -
CDR3: CAWSVLGNTEAFF
DNA: TGTGCCTGGAGTGTACTCGGGAACACTGAAGCTTTCTTT

V: TRBV6-4
J: TRBJ2-3
size: once
D: -
CDR3: CAGTWGSTDTQYF
DNA: TGTGCTGGTACGTGGGGGAGCACAGATACGCAGTATTTT

V: TRBV6-6
J: TRBJ1-3
size: once
D: -
CDR3: CASSTGSSGNTIYF
DNA: TGTGCCAGCAGCACAGGGTCCTCTGGAAACACCATATATTTT

V: TRBV19
J: TRBJ2-1
size: -
D: TRBD2
CDR3: CASSIDPLAGAVNEQFF
DNA: TGTGCCAGTAGTATAGATCCCTTAGCGGGAGCCGTGAATGAGCAGTTCTTC

V: TRBV6-6
J: TRBJ1-1
size: -
D: -
CDR3: CASSRALNTEAFF
DNA: TGTGCCAGCAGCAGGGCTCTGAACACTGAAGCTTTCTTT

V: TRBV7-2
J: TRBJ2-7
size: -
D: -
CDR3: CASSPQDYEQYF
DNA: TGTGCCAGCAGCCCCCAGGACTACGAGCAGTACTTC